This T cell receptor (beta chain) derives from a study of T cells in Graves' hyperthyroidism and ophthalmopathy (dated by TCRdb to the late 2010s). Broadly, across the study: Peripheral blood samples were taken at initial diagnosis, before any treatment was given. Whether ophthalmopathy could be predicted prospectively was tested in an independent validation cohort made up of about 20 hyperthyroidism patients plus 17 patients who later progressed to ophthalmopathy. TCR V-J signatures able to tell the groups apart were searched for in a discovery cohort of 90 to 100 patients, of whom under 45 had Graves' ophthalmopathy and about 60 had stable Graves' hyperthyroidism. Following sampling, methimazole starting at 30 mg daily was given to hyperthyroidism patients, and high-dose intravenous methylprednisolone was given to ophthalmopathy patients. Thyroid tissue and blood T-cell repertoires from more than five Graves' hyperthyroidism patients were also compared in the study. The paper reports TCR Vbeta CDR3 sequencing of fewer than 150 peripheral blood samples: approximately 43 ophthalmopathy, fewer than 85 hyperthyroidism and 17 progressor patients. The approximately 100 discovery patients were divided at random into training and test sets in a 7:3 ratio.

Overall results and qualifications from the work: In validation, the model predicted progression to ophthalmopathy a median of about 5.9 months before onset, with approximately 71% sensitivity and nearly 75% specificity. A model built on a 13 V-J signature distinguished ophthalmopathy from stable hyperthyroidism, reaching 85% to 90% sensitivity and around 81% specificity in cross-validation and 80%/75% in testing. Sample size was not statistically predetermined, and blinding of investigators to group allocation was not performed. Most expanded thyroid clonotypes (frequency above 0.001) were also found in blood, which suggests that blood repertoires may mirror thyroid immune responses.

The junction shows trimming of 6 bases on V and 7 bases on J, plus 13 bases between the germline ends. CDR1 and CDR2 are read off the germline V gene (reference sequence) as DFQATT and SNEGSKA. The CDR3, cysteine through phenylalanine, is 12 amino acids long. Only CDR3 DNA remains: 36 bases, in frame from the first base. Graves' hyperthyroidism was defined as stable when no progression to ophthalmopathy occurred over 18 months of follow-up. The hyperthyroidism patients were between 18 and 65 years old and newly diagnosed, with a disease duration of less than 2 months. The study excluded patients with uncontrolled infections, other autoimmune diseases, pregnancy or lactation. Diagnoses relied on clinical symptoms, serum thyroxine and TRAb, thyroid ultrasound and orbital computed tomography. PBMCs were separated from under 12 ml of fresh peripheral blood using Ficoll-Paque density gradient centrifugation. Trizol reagent was used to extract total RNA, and RNA quality was then checked on an Agilent 2100 Bioanalyzer.

The TCR beta CDR3 regions were amplified from the RNA transcripts. The first round of RT-PCR for the TCR CDR3 was performed with the HTBI primer set and the Qiagen OneStep RT-PCR kit. The libraries were constructed in a second round of multiplex PCR and then size-selected and purified. Libraries were sequenced paired-end with 100 bp reads on an Illumina HiSeq2000. The original pipeline was this. SOAPnuke was used to process the raw data, removing reads that contained adapters or uncalled bases, had a mean Phred below 15, or lacked an exact match to the constant primer or identifier. COPE v1.2.5 was used to merge the high-quality paired reads, and each unique nucleotide sequence was defined as a clonotype. MiTCR v1.1 was used to align the clonotypes against IMGT TRBV, TRBD and TRBJ reference segments. Only V-J combinations with frequency above 0.0001, covering roughly 99% of repertoires, were analysed. The TCS score was defined as F50 (clonal expansion) divided by E x V (chaos), with BLOSUM62-based TCRdist calculated between CDR3 peptides within each V-J. Welch's t-statistics and random forest reduced roughly 540 V-J features to about 13, which were used in a naive Bayes classifier (R e1071). TCRdb passed the public sequencing reads through fastp at Q25 and MiXCR, retaining productive beta sequences. Merged by CDR3 protein, the rows form single entries marked with the most common genes and DNA. The V and J calls were not made by the authors but by TCRdb's processing. This sample gives under 350,000 distinct CDR3 sequences in total; 15% to 20% of them show up just once. The ten largest clones represent about 53% of the sample.

The sample holds a few counts of this clonotype. The antigen this receptor binds is unknown. No much larger clone is present one base from it, and per-base qualities are unavailable. Recombination connected TRBV20-1 to TRBJ2-1; the D segment might be TRBD1 or TRBD2, since each matches 5 bases. Sequenced: blood. This clonotype originated in a woman between 45 and 60 years old with Graves' hyperthyroidism. The CDR3 region has the sequence CSAIRDGNEQFF. The nucleotide sequence reads TGCAGTGCCATCCGGGACGGGAATGAGCAGTTCTTC.